This T cell receptor beta chain emerged from a study of T cells expressing NK-cell markers. TCRdb re-called the 5' RACE reads; one entry per CDR3 protein, DNA not given. The table lists 300,000 to 500,000 distinct CDR3 sequences. This clonotype was obtained from a woman between 45 and 60 years old in good health. The sequenced material came from blood T cells: a sorted CD56 or NKG2C T cell subset, CD4+ or CD8+ T cells, or bulk PBMC T cells (not recorded which).

This CDR3 reads CASSTRGDGGQPQHF. The rearrangement links TRBV2 to TRBJ1-5. This CDR3 is built from 15 residues. Looked up from germline, CDR1 is SNHLY and CDR2 is FYNNEI.